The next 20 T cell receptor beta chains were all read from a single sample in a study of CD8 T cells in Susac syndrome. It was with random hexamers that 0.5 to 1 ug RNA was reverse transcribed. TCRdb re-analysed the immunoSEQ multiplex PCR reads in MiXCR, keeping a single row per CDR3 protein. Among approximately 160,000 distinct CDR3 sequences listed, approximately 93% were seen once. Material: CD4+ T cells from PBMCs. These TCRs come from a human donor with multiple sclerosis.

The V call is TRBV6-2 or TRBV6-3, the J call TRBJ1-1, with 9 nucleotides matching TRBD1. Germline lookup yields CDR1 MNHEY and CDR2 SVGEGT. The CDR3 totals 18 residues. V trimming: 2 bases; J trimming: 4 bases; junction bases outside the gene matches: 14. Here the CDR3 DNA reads TGTGCCAGCAGTTACCGCCGGGGACAGGGAGGAGCGTTCACTGAAGCTTTCTTT. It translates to CASSYRRGQGGAFTEAFF.

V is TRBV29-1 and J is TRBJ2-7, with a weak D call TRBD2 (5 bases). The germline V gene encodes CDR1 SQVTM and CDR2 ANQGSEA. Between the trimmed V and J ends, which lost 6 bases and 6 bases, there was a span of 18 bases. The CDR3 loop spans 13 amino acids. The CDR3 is CSVGGRLIGEQYF. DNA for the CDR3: TGCAGCGTAGGAGGAAGATTAATCGGCGAGCAGTACTTC.

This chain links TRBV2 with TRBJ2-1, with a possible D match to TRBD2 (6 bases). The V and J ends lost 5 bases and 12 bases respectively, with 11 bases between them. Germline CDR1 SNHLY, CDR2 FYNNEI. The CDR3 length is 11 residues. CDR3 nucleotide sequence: TGTGCCAGCAGTTTCGGGAGAGGGCAGTTCTTC. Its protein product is CASSFGRGQFF.

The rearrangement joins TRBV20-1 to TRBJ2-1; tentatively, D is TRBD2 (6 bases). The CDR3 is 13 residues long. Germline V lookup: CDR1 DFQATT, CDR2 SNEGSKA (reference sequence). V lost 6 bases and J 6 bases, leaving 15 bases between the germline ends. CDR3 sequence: CSARDSGLNEQFF. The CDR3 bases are TGCAGTGCCCGGGACTCGGGGCTCAATGAGCAGTTCTTC.

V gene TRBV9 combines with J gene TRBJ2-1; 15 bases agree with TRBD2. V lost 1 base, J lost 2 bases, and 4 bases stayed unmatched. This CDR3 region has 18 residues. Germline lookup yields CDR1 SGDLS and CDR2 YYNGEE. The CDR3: CASSVSGTSGGPYNEQFF. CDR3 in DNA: TGTGCCAGCAGCGTATCCGGGACTAGCGGGGGGCCCTACAATGAGCAGTTCTTC.

The CDR3 DNA is TGTGCCAGCAGCAACCGGGACAGGGGTGCCGGGGAGCTGTTTTTT. It yields the protein CASSNRDRGAGELFF. V is TRBV7-8 and J is TRBJ2-2; 10 bases agree with TRBD1. This CDR3 has 15 amino acids. Germline CDR1 SGHVS, CDR2 FQNEAQ. The V gene end was trimmed by 5 bases and the J gene end by 6 bases; junction bases not matched to a gene: 6. The variable domain in full, completed from reference TRBV7-8 and TRBJ2-2, reads GAGVSQSPRYKVAKRGQDVALRCDPISGHVSLFWYQQALGQGPEFLTYFQNEAQLDKSGLPSDRFFAERPEGSVSTLKIQRTQQEDSAVYLCASSNRDRGAGELFFGEGSRLTVL.

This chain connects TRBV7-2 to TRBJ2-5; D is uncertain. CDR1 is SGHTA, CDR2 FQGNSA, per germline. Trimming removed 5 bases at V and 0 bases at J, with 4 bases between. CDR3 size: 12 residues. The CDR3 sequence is CASSIYQETQYF. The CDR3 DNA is TGTGCCAGCAGCATCTACCAAGAGACCCAGTACTTC. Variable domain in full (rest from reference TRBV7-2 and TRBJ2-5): GAGVSQSPSNKVTEKGKDVELRCDPISGHTALYWYRQSLGQGLEFLIYFQGNSAPDKSGLPSDRFSAERTGGSVSTLTIQRTQQEDSAVYLCASSIYQETQYFGPGTRLLVL.

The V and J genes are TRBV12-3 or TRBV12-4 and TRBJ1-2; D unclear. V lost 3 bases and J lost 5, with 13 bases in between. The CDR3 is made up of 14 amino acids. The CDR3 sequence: CASSFDVTTYGYTF. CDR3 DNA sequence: TGTGCCAGCAGTTTTGATGTGACAACTTATGGCTACACCTTC.

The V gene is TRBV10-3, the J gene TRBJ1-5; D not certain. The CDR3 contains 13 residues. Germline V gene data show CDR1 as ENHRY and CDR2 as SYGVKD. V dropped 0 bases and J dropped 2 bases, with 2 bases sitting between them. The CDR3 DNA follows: TGTGCCATCAGTGAGTCGGGCAATCAGCCCCAGCATTTT. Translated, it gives CAISESGNQPQHF.

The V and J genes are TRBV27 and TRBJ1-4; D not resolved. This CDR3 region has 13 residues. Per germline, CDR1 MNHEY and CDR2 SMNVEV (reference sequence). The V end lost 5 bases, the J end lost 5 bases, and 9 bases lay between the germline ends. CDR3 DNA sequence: TGTGCCAGCAGTCGACGGCCAAATGAAAAACTGTTTTTT. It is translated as CASSRRPNEKLFF.

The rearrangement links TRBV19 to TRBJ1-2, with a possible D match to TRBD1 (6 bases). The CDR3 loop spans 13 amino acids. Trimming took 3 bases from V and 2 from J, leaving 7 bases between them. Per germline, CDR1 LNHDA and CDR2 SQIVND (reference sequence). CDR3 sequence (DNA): TGTGCCAGTAGTATCCAGGGGAACTATGGCTACACCTTC. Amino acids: CASSIQGNYGYTF.

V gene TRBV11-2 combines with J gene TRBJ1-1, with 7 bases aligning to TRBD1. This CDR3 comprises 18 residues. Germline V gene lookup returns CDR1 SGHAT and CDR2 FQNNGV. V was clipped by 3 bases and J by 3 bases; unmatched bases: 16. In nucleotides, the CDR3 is TGTGCCAGCAGCTTCGGTAGGGGACAGACCACGAGGGACACTGAAGCTTTCTTT. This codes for CASSFGRGQTTRDTEAFF.

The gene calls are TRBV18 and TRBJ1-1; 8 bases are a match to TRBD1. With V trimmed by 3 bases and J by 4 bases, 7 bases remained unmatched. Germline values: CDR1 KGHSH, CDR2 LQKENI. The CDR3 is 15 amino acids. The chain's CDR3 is CASSPTGGGGTEAFF. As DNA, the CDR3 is TGTGCCAGCTCACCTACAGGGGGGGGTGGCACTGAAGCTTTCTTT. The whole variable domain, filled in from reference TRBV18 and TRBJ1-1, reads NAGVMQNPRHLVRRRGQEARLRCSPMKGHSHVYWYRQLPEEGLKFMVYLQKENIIDESGMPKERFSAEFPKEGPSILRIQQVVRGDSAAYFCASSPTGGGGTEAFFGQGTRLTVV.

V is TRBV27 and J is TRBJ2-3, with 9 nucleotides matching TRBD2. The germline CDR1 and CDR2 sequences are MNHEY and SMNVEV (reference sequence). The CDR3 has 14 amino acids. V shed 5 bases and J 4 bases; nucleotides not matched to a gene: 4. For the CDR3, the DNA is TGTGCCAGCAGTCGAGCGGGAGGAGCAGATACGCAGTATTTT. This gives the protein CASSRAGGADTQYF.

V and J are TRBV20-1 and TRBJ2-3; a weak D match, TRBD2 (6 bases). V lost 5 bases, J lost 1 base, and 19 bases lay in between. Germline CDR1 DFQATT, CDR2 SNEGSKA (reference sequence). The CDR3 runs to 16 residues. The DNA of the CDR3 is TGCAGTGCTCCCTCCTCTTCGGGGGTAGGCACAGATACGCAGTATTTT. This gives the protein CSAPSSSGVGTDTQYF.

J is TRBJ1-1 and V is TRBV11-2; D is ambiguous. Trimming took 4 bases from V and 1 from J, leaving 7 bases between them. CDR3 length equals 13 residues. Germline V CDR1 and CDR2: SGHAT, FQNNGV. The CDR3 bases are TGTGCCAGCAGCTCCACAGAGAACACTGAAGCTTTCTTT. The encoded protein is CASSSTENTEAFF.

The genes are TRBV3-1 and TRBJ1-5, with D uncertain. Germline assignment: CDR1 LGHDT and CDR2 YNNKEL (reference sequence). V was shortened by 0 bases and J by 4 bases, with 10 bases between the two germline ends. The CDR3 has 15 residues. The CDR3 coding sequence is TGTGCCAGCAGCCAAGATCTTAGTCCGAATCAGCCCCAGCATTTT. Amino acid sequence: CASSQDLSPNQPQHF.

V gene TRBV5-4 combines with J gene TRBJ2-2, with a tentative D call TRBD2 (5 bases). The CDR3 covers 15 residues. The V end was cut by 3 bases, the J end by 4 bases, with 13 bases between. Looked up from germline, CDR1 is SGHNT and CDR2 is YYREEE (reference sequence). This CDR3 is CASSSPRGITGELFF. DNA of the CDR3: TGTGCCAGCAGCTCTCCCCGGGGAATCACCGGGGAGCTGTTTTTT. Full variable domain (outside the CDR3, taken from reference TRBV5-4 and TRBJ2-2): ETGVTQSPTHLIKTRGQQVTLRCSSQSGHNTVSWYQQALGQGPQFIFQYYREEENGRGNFPPRFSGLQFPNYSSELNVNALELDDSALYLCASSSPRGITGELFFGEGSRLTVL.

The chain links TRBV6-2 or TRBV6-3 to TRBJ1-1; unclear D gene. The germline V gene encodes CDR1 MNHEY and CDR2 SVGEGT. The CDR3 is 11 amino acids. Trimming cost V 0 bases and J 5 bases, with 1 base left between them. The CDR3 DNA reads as TGTGCCAGCAGTTACTCGACTGAAGCTTTCTTT. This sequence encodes CASSYSTEAFF.

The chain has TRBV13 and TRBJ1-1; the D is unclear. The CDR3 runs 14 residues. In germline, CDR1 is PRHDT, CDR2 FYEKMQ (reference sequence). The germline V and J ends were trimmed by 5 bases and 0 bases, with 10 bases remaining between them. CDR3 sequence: CASSLRVVNTEAFF. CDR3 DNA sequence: TGTGCCAGCAGCCTAAGGGTGGTGAACACTGAAGCTTTCTTT.